The T cell receptor beta chain under discussion was sequenced for a study of T cells in localized non-small cell lung cancer. Study results and caveats: Adjacent uninvolved lung tissue had the highest T cell clonality, exceeding tumor. Greater T cell density in blood accompanied longer overall survival.

This clone has a handful of counts. The antigen is not known. In germline, CDR1 is MNHGY, CDR2 SAAAGT. CDR3 length: 14 amino acids. Trimming at V came to 5 bases and at J to 5 bases, leaving 6 bases not matched to a gene. Profiled with immunoSEQ multiplex PCR; TCRdb holds only in-frame clones, not every one. The repertoire includes more than 1,500 clones, roughly a fifth of them detected once, and around 22% sits in the top ten. The V gene is TRBV6-8, the J gene TRBJ2-3; 8 positions match TRBD2. Sequenced here: lung tumor tissue, sampled before any cancer treatment. The clonotype originates from a man aged 35-69 years with stage I lung adenocarcinoma. The CDR3 loop is CASSQAGAEDTQYF. Here the CDR3 DNA reads TGTGCCAGCAGTCAAGCGGGGGCCGAAGATACGCAGTATTTT.